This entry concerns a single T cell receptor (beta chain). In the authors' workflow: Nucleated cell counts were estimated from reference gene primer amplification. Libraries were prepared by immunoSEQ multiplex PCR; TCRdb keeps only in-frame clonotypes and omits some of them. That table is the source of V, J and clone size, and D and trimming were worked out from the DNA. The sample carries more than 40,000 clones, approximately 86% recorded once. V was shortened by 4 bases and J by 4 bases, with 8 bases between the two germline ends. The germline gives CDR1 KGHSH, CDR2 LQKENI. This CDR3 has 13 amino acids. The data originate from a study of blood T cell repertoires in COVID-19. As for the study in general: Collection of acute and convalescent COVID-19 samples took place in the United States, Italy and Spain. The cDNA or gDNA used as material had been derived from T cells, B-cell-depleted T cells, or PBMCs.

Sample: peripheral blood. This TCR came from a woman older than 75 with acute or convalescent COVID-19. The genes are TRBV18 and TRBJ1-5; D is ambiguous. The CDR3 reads CASSLLQNQPQHF. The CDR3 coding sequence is TGTGCCAGCTCACTGCTCCAGAATCAGCCCCAGCATTTT. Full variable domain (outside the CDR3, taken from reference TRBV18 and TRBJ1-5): NAGVMQNPRHLVRRRGQEARLRCSPMKGHSHVYWYRQLPEEGLKFMVYLQKENIIDESGMPKERFSAEFPKEGPSILRIQQVVRGDSAAYFCASSLLQNQPQHFGDGTRLSIL.